This T cell receptor (beta chain) originates from a study of breast tumors, draining lymph nodes, adjacent tissues. TCRdb reprocessed the multiplex PCR reads with MiXCR, giving one entry per CDR3 protein. The sample includes 150,000 to 200,000 distinct CDR3 sequences, around 29% of them seen just once. Axillary draining lymph nodes of breast cancer patients supplied the node samples. The CDR3 spans 11 residues. Trimming stripped 7 bases from V and 8 bases from J, with 11 bases between. Germline CDR1 and CDR2: MNHEY and SVGAGI. This clonotype has ten or more counts. Sequencing was performed on axillary lymph node tissue. V gene TRBV6-5 combines with J gene TRBJ1-2; the D gene is possibly TRBD1 (5 bases). The sequence came from a female donor with breast cancer. Some clones in this sample may be carry-over from other donors' samples. The CDR3 here is CASKDMHGYTF. For the CDR3, the DNA is TGTGCCAGCAAGGACATGCACGGCTACACCTTC.